This T cell receptor beta chain originates from a study of breast tumors, draining lymph nodes, adjacent tissues. Study-level findings and limits: Data only fit, rather than demonstrated, lymph node origin of most tumor T cells. Tumor repertoires ranked between lymph nodes and nontumor tissue in diversity, with V and J gene preferences. Luminal-like breast cancer showed significantly greater tumor-nontumor repertoire similarity than basal-like breast cancer did. Findings are consistent with lymph node origin and intratumoral expansion of most tumor T cells.

The lymph nodes were axillary draining lymph nodes from breast cancer patients. Germline assignment: CDR1 SGHKS and CDR2 YYEKEE (reference sequence). V was shortened by 5 bases and J by 4 bases, with 11 bases between the two germline ends. This CDR3 spans 13 amino acids. TCRdb fed the multiplex PCR reads into MiXCR, producing one record per CDR3 protein. The sample has over 250,000 distinct CDR3 sequences, over 25% seen once. Ten or more counts support this clonotype. The target antigen is unknown. The sample was axillary lymph node tissue. The origin of this receptor is a female donor with breast cancer. Some clones in this sample may be carry-over from other donors' samples. J is TRBJ2-3 and V is TRBV5-5; the D gene is possibly TRBD2 (5 bases). CDR3 DNA: TGTGCCAGCAGTCTACTAGGCCCAGATACGCAGTATTTT. As protein: CASSLLGPDTQYF.